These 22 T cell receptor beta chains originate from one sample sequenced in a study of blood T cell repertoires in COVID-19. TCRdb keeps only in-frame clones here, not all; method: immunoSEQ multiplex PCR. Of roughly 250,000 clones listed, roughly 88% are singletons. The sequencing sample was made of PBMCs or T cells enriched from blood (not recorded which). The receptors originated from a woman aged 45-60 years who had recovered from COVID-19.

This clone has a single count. The CDR3 is CASSLDRAHEQYF. CDR3 nucleotides: TGTGCCAGCAGCTTGGACAGGGCCCACGAGCAGTACTTC. The gene calls are TRBV6-6 and TRBJ2-7; 8 bases fit TRBD1. Trimming removed 6 bases from V and 5 bases from J; junction bases left unmatched: 6. The CDR3 has 13 amino acids. Germline V gene data show CDR1 as MNHNY and CDR2 as SVGAGI (reference sequence).

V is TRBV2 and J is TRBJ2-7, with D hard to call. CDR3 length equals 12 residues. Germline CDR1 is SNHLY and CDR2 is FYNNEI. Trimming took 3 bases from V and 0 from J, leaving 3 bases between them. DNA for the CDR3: TGTGCCAGCAGTGACAGCTCCTACGAGCAGTACTTC. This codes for CASSDSSYEQYF.

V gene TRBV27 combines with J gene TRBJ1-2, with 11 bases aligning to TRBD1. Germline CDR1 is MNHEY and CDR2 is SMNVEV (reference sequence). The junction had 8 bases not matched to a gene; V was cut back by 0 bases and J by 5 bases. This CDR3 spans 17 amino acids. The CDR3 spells CASSLSGQGGLLYGYTF. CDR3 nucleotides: TGTGCCAGCAGTTTATCGGGACAGGGGGGCCTTTTGTATGGCTACACCTTC.

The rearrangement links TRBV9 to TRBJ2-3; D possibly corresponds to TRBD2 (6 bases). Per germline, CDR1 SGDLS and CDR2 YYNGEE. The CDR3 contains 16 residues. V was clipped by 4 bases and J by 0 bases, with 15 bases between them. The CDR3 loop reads CASSTGSWGSTDTQYF. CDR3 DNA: TGTGCCAGCAGCACCGGGAGCTGGGGTAGCACAGATACGCAGTATTTT.

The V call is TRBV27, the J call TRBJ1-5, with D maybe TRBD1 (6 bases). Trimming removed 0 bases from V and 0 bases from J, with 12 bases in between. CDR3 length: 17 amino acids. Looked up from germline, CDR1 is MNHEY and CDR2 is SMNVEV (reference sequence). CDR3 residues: CASSLSSGAHSNQPQHF. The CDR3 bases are TGTGCCAGCAGTTTATCGTCAGGGGCCCATAGCAATCAGCCCCAGCATTTT.

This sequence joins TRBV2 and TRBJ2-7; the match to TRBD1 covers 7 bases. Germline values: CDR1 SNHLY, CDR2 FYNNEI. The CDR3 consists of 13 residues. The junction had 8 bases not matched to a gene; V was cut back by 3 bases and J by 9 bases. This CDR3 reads CASSDETGNGQYF. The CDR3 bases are TGTGCCAGCAGTGACGAGACAGGGAATGGGCAGTACTTC.

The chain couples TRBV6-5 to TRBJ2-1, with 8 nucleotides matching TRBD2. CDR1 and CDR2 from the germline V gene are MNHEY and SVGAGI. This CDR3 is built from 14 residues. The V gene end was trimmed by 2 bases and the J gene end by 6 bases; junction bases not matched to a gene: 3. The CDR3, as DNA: TGTGCCAGCAGTTACAGGGCGGGAGGCAATGAGCAGTTCTTC. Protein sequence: CASSYRAGGNEQFF.

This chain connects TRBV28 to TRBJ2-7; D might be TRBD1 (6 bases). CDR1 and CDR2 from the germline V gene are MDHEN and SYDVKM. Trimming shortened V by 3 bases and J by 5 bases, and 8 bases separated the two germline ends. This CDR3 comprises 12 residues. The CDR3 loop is CASSFRDNEQYF. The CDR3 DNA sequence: TGTGCCAGCAGTTTCCGGGACAACGAGCAGTACTTC. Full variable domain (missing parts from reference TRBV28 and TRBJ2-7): DVKVTQSSRYLVKRTGEKVFLECVQDMDHENMFWYRQDPGLGLRLIYFSYDVKMKEKGDIPEGYSVSREKKERFSLILESASTNQTSMYLCASSFRDNEQYFGPGTRLTVT.

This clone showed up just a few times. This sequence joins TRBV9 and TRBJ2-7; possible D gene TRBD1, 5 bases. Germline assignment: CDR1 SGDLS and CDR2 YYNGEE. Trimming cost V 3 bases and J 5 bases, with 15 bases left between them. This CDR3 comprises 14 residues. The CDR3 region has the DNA TGTGCCAGCAGCGCAGGGATGAGGATCGACGAGCAGTACTTC. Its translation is CASSAGMRIDEQYF.

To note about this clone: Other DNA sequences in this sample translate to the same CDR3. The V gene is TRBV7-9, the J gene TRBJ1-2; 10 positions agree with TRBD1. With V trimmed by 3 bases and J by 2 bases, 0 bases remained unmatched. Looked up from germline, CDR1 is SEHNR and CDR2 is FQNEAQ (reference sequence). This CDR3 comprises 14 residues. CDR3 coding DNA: TGTGCCAGCAGCTTGGGACAGGGGAACTATGGCTACACCTTC. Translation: CASSLGQGNYGYTF.

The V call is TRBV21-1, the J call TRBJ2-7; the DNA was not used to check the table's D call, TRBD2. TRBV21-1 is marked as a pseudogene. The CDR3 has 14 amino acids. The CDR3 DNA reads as TGTGCCAGCAGCACTGGACGGGACTCCTACGAGCAGTACTTC. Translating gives CASSTGRDSYEQYF.

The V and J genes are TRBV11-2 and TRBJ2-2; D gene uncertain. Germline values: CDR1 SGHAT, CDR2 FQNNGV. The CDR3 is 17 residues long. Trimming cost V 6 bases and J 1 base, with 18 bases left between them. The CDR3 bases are TGTGCCAGCAGGCCTCTCTTTCGCGTCCAGAACACCGGGGAGCTGTTTTTT. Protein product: CASRPLFRVQNTGELFF.

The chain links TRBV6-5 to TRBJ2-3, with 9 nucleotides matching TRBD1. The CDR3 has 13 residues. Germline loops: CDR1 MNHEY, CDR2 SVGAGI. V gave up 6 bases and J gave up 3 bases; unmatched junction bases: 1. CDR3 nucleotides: TGTGCCAGCAGGGGGACAGGGACAGATACGCAGTATTTT. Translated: CASRGTGTDTQYF.

The CDR3 loop reads CAWSVLAGGEQYF. The CDR3 nucleotides read TGTGCCTGGAGTGTACTTGCGGGAGGGGAGCAGTACTTC. The J gene is TRBJ2-7, the V gene TRBV30; 9 bases agree with TRBD2. This CDR3 has 13 amino acids. Losses at the gene ends were 0 bases for V and 7 bases for J; bases not matched to a gene: 4. Germline CDR1 reads GTSNPN; CDR2 reads SVGIG (reference sequence).

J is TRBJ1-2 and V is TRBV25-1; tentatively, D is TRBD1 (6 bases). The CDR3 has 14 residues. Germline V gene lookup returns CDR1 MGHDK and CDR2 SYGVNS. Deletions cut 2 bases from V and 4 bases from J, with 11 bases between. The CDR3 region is CASSEIGGRYGYTF. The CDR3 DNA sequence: TGTGCCAGCAGTGAAATTGGGGGCCGCTATGGCTACACCTTC.

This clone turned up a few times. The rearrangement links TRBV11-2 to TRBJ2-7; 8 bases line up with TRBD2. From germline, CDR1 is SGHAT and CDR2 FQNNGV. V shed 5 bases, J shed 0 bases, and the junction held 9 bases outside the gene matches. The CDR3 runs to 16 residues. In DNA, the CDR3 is TGTGCCAGCAGCCCCATTAAGCGGGAGAGCTCCTACGAGCAGTACTTC. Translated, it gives CASSPIKRESSYEQYF.

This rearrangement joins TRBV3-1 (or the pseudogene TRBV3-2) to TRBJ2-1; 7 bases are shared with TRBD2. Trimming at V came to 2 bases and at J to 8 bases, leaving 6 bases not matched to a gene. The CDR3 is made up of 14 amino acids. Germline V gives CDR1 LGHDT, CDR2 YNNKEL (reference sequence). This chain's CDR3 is CASSQYGRSDEQFF. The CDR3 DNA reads TGTGCCAGCAGCCAATACGGGAGGTCCGATGAGCAGTTCTTC.

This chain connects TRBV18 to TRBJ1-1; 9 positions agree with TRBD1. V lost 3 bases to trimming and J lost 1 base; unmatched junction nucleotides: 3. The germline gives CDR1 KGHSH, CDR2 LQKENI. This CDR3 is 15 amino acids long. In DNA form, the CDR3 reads TGTGCCAGCTCACCTTCGACAGGGGGGAACACTGAAGCTTTCTTT. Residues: CASSPSTGGNTEAFF.

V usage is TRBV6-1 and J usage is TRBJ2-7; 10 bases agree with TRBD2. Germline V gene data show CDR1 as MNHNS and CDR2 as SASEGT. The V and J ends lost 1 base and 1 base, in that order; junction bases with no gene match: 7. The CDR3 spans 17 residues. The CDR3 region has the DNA TGTGCCAGCAGTGAAGGGGTAGGACTAGCGGATTCCTACGAGCAGTACTTC. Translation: CASSEGVGLADSYEQYF.

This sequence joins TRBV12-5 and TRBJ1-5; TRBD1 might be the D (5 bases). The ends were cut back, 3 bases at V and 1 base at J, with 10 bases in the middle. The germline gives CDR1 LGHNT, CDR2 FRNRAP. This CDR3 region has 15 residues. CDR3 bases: TGTGCTAGTGGTTTAGGGGACTTGAGCAATCAGCCCCAGCATTTT. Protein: CASGLGDLSNQPQHF.

The CDR3 spells CASGTGWGYTF. The CDR3 bases are TGTGCGTCCGGGACAGGGTGGGGCTACACCTTC. This chain joins TRBV28 and TRBJ1-2; 9 bases are shared with TRBD1. This CDR3 is built from 11 residues. Looked up from germline, CDR1 is MDHEN and CDR2 is SYDVKM.

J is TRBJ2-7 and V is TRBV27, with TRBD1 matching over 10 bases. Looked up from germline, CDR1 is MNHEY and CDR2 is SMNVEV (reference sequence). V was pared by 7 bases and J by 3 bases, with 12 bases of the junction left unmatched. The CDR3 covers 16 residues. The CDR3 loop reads CASKGSGTGDLYEQYF. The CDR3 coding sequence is TGTGCCAGCAAGGGATCCGGGACAGGGGACCTCTACGAGCAGTACTTC.